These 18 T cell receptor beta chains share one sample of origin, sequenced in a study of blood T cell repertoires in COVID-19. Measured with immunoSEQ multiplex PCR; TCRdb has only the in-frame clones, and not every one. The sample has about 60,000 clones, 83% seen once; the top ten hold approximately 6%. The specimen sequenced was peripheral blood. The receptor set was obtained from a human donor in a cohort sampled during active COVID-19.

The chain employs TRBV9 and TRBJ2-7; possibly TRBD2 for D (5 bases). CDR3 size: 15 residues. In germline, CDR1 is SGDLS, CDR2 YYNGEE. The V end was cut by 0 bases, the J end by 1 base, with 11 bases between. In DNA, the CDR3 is TGTGCCAGCAGCGTAGGGGGAGCGGAATCCTACGAGCAGTACTTC. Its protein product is CASSVGGAESYEQYF.

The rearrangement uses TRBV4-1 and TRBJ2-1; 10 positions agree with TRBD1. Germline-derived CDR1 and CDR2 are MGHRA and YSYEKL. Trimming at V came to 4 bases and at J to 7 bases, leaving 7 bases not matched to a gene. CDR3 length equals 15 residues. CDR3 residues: CASSRRDRGRNEQFF. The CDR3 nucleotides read TGCGCCAGCAGCCGCCGGGACAGGGGTCGGAATGAGCAGTTCTTC.

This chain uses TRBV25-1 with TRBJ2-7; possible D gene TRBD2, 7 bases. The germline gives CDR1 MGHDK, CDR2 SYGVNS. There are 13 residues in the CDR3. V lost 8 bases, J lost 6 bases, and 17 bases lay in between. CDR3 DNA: TGTGCCAGCCCAGGGAGGGGGTCGGGCGAGCAGTACTTC. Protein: CASPGRGSGEQYF.

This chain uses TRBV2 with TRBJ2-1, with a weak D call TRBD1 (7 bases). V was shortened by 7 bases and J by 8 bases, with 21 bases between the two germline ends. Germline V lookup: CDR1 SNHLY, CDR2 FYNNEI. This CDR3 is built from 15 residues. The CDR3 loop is CASTRGGTEGYEQFF. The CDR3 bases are TGTGCCAGCACTAGAGGCGGGACAGAGGGATATGAGCAGTTCTTC.

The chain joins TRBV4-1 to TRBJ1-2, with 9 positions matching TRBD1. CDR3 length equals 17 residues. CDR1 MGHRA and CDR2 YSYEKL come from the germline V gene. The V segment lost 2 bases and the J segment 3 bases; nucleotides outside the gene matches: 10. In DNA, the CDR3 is TGCGCCAGCAGCCAAAAGGGGGGGACAGGGTTGTACTATGGCTACACCTTC. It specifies CASSQKGGTGLYYGYTF.

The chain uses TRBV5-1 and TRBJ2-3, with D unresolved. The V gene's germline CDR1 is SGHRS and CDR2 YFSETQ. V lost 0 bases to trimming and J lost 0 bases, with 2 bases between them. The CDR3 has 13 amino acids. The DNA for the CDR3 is TGCGCCAGCAGCTTGGCTAGCACAGATACGCAGTATTTT. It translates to CASSLASTDTQYF.

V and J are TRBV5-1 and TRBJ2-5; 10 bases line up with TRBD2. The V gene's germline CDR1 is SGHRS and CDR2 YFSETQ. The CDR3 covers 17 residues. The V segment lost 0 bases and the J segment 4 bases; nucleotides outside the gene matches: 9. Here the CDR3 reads CASSLASGGSAGETQYF. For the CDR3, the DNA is TGCGCCAGCAGCTTGGCTAGCGGGGGATCGGCTGGAGAGACCCAGTACTTC.

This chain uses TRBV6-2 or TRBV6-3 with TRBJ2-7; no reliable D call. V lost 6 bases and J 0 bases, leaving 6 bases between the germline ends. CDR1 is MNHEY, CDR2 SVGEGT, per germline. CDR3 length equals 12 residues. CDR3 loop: CASSLLSYEQYF. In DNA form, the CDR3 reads TGTGCCAGCAGCCTTCTCTCCTACGAGCAGTACTTC.

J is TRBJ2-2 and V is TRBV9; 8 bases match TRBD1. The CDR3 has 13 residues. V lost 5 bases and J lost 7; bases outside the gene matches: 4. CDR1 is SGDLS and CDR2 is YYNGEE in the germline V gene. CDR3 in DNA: TGTGCCAGCAGTATTACAGGGGGCGGGGAGCTGTTTTTT. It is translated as CASSITGGGELFF.

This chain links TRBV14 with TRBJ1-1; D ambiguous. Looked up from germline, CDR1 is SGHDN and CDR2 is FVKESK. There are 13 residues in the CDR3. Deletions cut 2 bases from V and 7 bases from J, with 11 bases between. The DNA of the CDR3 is TGTGCCAGCAGCCAACTCCGACACATTGAAGCTTTCTTT. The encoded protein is CASSQLRHIEAFF.

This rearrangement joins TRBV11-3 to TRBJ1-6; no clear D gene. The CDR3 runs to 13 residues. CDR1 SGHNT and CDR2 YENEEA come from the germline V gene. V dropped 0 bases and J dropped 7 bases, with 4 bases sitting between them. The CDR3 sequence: CASSLDQNSPLHF. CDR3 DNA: TGTGCCAGCAGCTTAGATCAGAATTCACCCCTCCACTTT.

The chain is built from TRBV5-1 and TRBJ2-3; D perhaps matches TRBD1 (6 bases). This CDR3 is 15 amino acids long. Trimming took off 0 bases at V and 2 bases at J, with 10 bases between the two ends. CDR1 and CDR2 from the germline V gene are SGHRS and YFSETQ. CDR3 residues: CASSLGQGITDTQYF. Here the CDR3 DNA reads TGCGCCAGCAGCTTGGGGCAGGGGATCACAGATACGCAGTATTTT.

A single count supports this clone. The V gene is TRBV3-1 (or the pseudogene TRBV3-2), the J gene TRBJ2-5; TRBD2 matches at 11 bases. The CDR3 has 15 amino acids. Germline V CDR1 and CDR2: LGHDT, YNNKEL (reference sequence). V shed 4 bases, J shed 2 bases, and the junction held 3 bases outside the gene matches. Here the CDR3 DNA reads TGTGCCAGCAGCCCGTGGACTAGCGGGCAAGAGACCCAGTACTTC. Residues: CASSPWTSGQETQYF.

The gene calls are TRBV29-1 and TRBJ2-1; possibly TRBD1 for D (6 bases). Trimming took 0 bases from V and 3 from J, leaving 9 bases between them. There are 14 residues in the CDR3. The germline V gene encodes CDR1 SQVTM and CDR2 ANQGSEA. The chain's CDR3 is CSVEDRDIYNEQFF. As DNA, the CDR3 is TGCAGCGTTGAAGATCGGGACATCTACAATGAGCAGTTCTTC.

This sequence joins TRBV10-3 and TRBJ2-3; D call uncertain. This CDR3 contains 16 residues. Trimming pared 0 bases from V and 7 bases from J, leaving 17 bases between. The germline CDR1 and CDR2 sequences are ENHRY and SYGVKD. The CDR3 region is CAISESWYREPNTQYF. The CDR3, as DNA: TGTGCCATCAGTGAGTCGTGGTACCGAGAGCCAAATACGCAGTATTTT.

CDR3 sequence reads: CASSQDRGGAAYNEQFF. The CDR3 bases are TGTGCCAGCAGCCAAGATCGCGGGGGGGCAGCGTACAATGAGCAGTTCTTC. V is TRBV4-2 and J is TRBJ2-1; 9 bases line up with TRBD2. V trimming: 0 bases; J trimming: 4 bases; junction bases outside the gene matches: 7. CDR1 LGHNA and CDR2 YNFKEQ come from the germline V gene. The CDR3 is made up of 17 amino acids.

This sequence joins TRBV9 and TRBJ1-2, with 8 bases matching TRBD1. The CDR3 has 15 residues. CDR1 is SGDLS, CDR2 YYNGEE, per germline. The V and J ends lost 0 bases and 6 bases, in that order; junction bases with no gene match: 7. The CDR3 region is CASSVEAGGRDGYTF. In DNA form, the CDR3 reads TGTGCCAGCAGCGTAGAAGCAGGGGGCAGGGATGGCTACACCTTC. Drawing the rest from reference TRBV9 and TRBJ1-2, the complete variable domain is DSGVTQTPKHLITATGQRVTLRCSPRSGDLSVYWYQQSLDQGLQFLIQYYNGEERAKGNILERFSAQQFPDLHSELNLSSLELGDSALYFCASSVEAGGRDGYTFGSGTRLTVV.

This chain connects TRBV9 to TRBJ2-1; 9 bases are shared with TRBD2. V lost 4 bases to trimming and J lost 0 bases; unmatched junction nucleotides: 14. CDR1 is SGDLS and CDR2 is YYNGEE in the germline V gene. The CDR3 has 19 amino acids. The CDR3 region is CASSSHWGGGAFSYNEQFF. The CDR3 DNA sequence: TGTGCCAGCAGCTCCCATTGGGGCGGGGGGGCCTTCTCCTACAATGAGCAGTTCTTC.